This T cell receptor beta chain was obtained from a study of CD8+CD57+ T cells in acquired aplastic anemia. Notes on the study in general: Patients shared 25 to 35 CD8+ CDR3 sequences with controls.

CDR3 and TCR beta VDJ profiling relied on genomic DNA as the template. MiXCR, run by TCRdb on the reads, gives a single entry per CDR3 protein. The table lists about 150,000 distinct CDR3 sequences, roughly 50% of them singletons. A remark on this clonotype: As yet, its antigen is unknown.

An expansion of CD8+CD57+ cells by flow cytometry had been shown in patients chosen for sequencing. Germline V gene sequence: CDR1 DFQATT, CDR2 SNEGSKA (reference sequence). The CDR3 runs 15 residues. V dropped 6 bases and J dropped 2; count of bases not matched to a gene: 8. J is TRBJ2-1 and V is TRBV20-1; 9 positions agree with TRBD2. This TCR was sampled from a human donor with aplastic anemia. The sequenced sample was sorted CD4+, CD8+, or CD8+CD57+ T cells (not recorded which) from PBMCs. This CDR3 reads CSAGRLAATYNEQFF. The CDR3 region has the DNA TGCAGTGCGGGAAGACTAGCGGCAACCTACAATGAGCAGTTCTTC.